The present TCR beta chain was sequenced within a study of T-cell memory formation after mild COVID-19. The germline V gene encodes CDR1 DFQATT and CDR2 SNEGSKA (reference sequence). V was pared by 6 bases and J by 4 bases, with 21 bases between. The CDR3 extends over 15 amino acids. This clonotype was picked up a small number of times. From the 5' RACE reads, TCRdb called clonotypes with MiXCR, one entry per CDR3 protein. The sample includes around 340,000 distinct CDR3 sequences, 12% to 15% seen only once; the top ten take 22%. The sequence came from a young man who had mild COVID-19 (a few samples of this study predate the infection). Cell type and time point are not known. The V and J genes are TRBV20-1 and TRBJ2-5, with D maybe TRBD2 (7 bases). The sequenced material came from PBMCs or a T cell subset sorted from them (not recorded which). Here the CDR3 reads CSAWGAGVSGETQYF. The CDR3 coding sequence is TGCAGTGCCTGGGGGGCGGGAGTAAGCGGAGAGACCCAGTACTTC.